One and the same sample provided the 7 T cell receptor beta chains below, sequenced in a study. In TCRdb, the RT-PCR reads were re-called with MiXCR into one record per CDR3 protein. The repertoire holds 550,000 to 750,000 distinct CDR3 sequences, with 14% as singletons. Sample: memory CD4+ T cells from blood. All receptors derive from a female donor in good health, serving as a healthy control.

A single count supports this clonotype. This chain joins TRBV15 and TRBJ2-3; 7 bases line up with TRBD1. The V segment lost 5 bases and the J segment 0 bases; nucleotides outside the gene matches: 5. The CDR3 length is 15 residues. Germline CDR1 and CDR2: LNHNV and YYDKDF (reference sequence). The CDR3 nucleotides read TGTGCCACCAGCGAGGGACAGCTTAGCACAGATACGCAGTATTTT. It codes for CATSEGQLSTDTQYF.

The chain carries TRBV28 and TRBJ2-1, with 8 bases fitting TRBD2. With 5 bases clipped from V and 4 bases from J, the junction kept 7 bases outside the gene matches. CDR3 length: 15 amino acids. Germline values: CDR1 MDHEN, CDR2 SYDVKM. This CDR3 reads CASSAPASGYNEQFF. The CDR3 bases are TGTGCCAGCAGTGCCCCGGCTAGCGGGTACAATGAGCAGTTCTTC.

This clonotype was found many times. The V call is TRBV15, the J call TRBJ1-6; D is possibly TRBD1 (6 bases). In germline, CDR1 is LNHNV, CDR2 YYDKDF (reference sequence). This CDR3 spans 15 amino acids. Between the trimmed V and J ends, which lost 0 bases and 11 bases, there was a span of 14 bases. CDR3 protein: CATSRDIGGRAPLHF. The CDR3 nucleotides read TGTGCCACCAGCAGAGATATTGGGGGGCGGGCACCCCTCCACTTT.

This chain uses TRBV18 with TRBJ2-3; D unclear. V was pared by 6 bases and J by 4 bases, with 8 bases between. CDR1 and CDR2 from the germline V gene are KGHSH and LQKENI. The CDR3 consists of 12 residues. CDR3 sequence reads: CASSQNADTQYF. The CDR3 DNA follows: TGTGCCAGCTCTCAAAACGCAGATACGCAGTATTTT.

This clonotype appeared a few times. This rearrangement joins TRBV12-3 or TRBV12-4 to TRBJ1-4; the D is unclear. The CDR3 is 14 amino acids. V lost 5 bases, J lost 10 bases, and 17 bases lay in between. CDR3 DNA: TGTGCCAGCAGTCCGGCAGCCCGAGTAGTAAAACTGTTTTTT. This gives the protein CASSPAARVVKLFF.

The J gene is TRBJ2-5, the V gene TRBV28; 11 bases line up with TRBD2. The J segment lost 2 bases and the V segment lost 7 bases, leaving 6 bases of the junction unmatched. CDR1 is MDHEN, CDR2 SYDVKM, per germline. This CDR3 has 15 amino acids. The CDR3 sequence is CASTPGTSGQETQYF. CDR3 DNA sequence: TGTGCCAGCACTCCCGGGACTAGCGGACAAGAGACCCAGTACTTC. The whole variable domain, remainder taken from reference TRBV28 and TRBJ2-5, is DVKVTQSSRYLVKRTGEKVFLECVQDMDHENMFWYRQDPGLGLRLIYFSYDVKMKEKGDIPEGYSVSREKKERFSLILESASTNQTSMYLCASTPGTSGQETQYFGPGTRLLVL.

A few counts support this clonotype. CDR3 sequence: CASSSTASGYEQYF. CDR3 coding DNA: TGTGCCAGCAGCTCTACAGCCTCGGGCTACGAGCAGTACTTC. The rearrangement uses TRBV12-3 or TRBV12-4 and TRBJ2-7, with D uncertain. CDR3 length: 14 residues. Trimming stripped 6 bases from V and 3 bases from J, with 15 bases between.